The present entry profiles one TCR beta chain with its context. Clones were read by immunoSEQ multiplex PCR, and TCRdb kept only the in-frame ones, dropping some. The sample has 25,000 to 30,000 clones, roughly three quarters seen once. V dropped 1 base and J dropped 8; count of bases not matched to a gene: 8. CDR1 is SGHDT, CDR2 YYEEEE, per germline. This CDR3 has 14 residues. The source of the sample is a study of blood T cell repertoires in COVID-19. Study as a whole: Sample material is recorded as cDNA or gDNA derived from T cells, B-cell-depleted T cells, or PBMCs.

The clonotype comes from a woman aged 70-85 years with acute or convalescent COVID-19. This chain connects TRBV5-6 to TRBJ1-1; 7 bases fit TRBD1. Input material: peripheral blood. The CDR3 nucleotides read TGTGCCAGCAGCTTGAGGCAGGGGGTGGCCGAAGCTTTCTTT. Amino acids: CASSLRQGVAEAFF.